The 11 T cell receptor beta chains in this list originate from one sample, sequenced in a study of T cell responses to AZD1222 COVID-19 vaccine. Here immunoSEQ multiplex PCR was the method, and the copy in TCRdb shows in-frame clones only, minus some. The sample lists approximately 140,000 clones; approximately 90% were seen once. The sample in question was peripheral blood, obtained on day 0 of AZD1222 vaccination. All receptors come from an adult in good health.

This rearrangement joins TRBV5-1 to TRBJ2-3; 7 bases are a match to TRBD1. The CDR3 totals 17 residues. Germline-derived CDR1 and CDR2 are SGHRS and YFSETQ. The ends lost 3 bases at V and 4 bases at J; junction bases unmatched: 14. The CDR3 DNA follows: TGCGCCAGCAGCTCCAGCCGAAGACAGGGTGGCGCAGATACGCAGTATTTT. This translates into CASSSSRRQGGADTQYF.

This chain joins TRBV18 and TRBJ2-6; weak D call: TRBD1 (5 bases). This CDR3 has 18 amino acids. The germline CDR1 and CDR2 sequences are KGHSH and LQKENI. V shed 6 bases and J shed 0 bases, with 18 bases lying between them. The CDR3 nucleotides are TGTGCCAGCTCCCTTCCGACAGATACCCCCTCTGGGGCCAACGTCCTGACTTTC. Translating gives CASSLPTDTPSGANVLTF.

The genes are TRBV19 and TRBJ1-1, with a tentative D call TRBD1 (5 bases). Trimming cost V 3 bases and J 1 base, with 6 bases left between them. The CDR3 is 13 residues long. Germline V lookup: CDR1 LNHDA, CDR2 SQIVND (reference sequence). This chain's CDR3 is CASSMGGNTEAFF. In DNA form, the CDR3 reads TGTGCCAGTAGTATGGGGGGGAACACTGAAGCTTTCTTT.

CDR3 DNA: TGTGCCAGCAGTTCTTCAGGGAGCTATAGCAATCAGCCCCAGCATTTT. This gives the protein CASSSSGSYSNQPQHF. The chain joins TRBV28 to TRBJ1-5; weak D call: TRBD1 (5 bases). V was pared by 4 bases and J by 0 bases, with 13 bases between. CDR3 length: 16 amino acids. CDR1 is MDHEN and CDR2 is SYDVKM in the germline V gene. Looking up the rest from reference TRBV28 and TRBJ1-5 gives the full variable domain: DVKVTQSSRYLVKRTGEKVFLECVQDMDHENMFWYRQDPGLGLRLIYFSYDVKMKEKGDIPEGYSVSREKKERFSLILESASTNQTSMYLCASSSSGSYSNQPQHFGDGTRLSIL.

This sequence joins TRBV19 and TRBJ1-4; D may be TRBD1 (6 bases). The CDR3 is 15 residues long. Germline V gene sequence: CDR1 LNHDA, CDR2 SQIVND (reference sequence). V lost 7 bases and J 5 bases, leaving 17 bases between the germline ends. CDR3 coding DNA: TGTGCCAGTAATCCACAAGGCCAGGGGAATGAAAAACTGTTTTTT. This encodes CASNPQGQGNEKLFF.

The table lists this clone with a count of one. This rearrangement joins TRBV28 to TRBJ1-6; unclear D gene. CDR1 is MDHEN and CDR2 is SYDVKM in the germline V gene. The CDR3 totals 17 residues. V lost 5 bases, J lost 0 bases, and 14 bases lay in between. CDR3 loop: CASSRLLQSSYNSPLHF. The CDR3 nucleotides are TGTGCCAGCAGTCGACTCCTCCAGAGCTCCTATAATTCACCCCTCCACTTT.

The rearrangement joins TRBV6-2 or TRBV6-3 to TRBJ2-1; D is unresolved. Trimming pared 2 bases from V and 1 base from J, leaving 9 bases between. Germline-derived CDR1 and CDR2 are MNHEY and SVGEGT. The CDR3 is made up of 15 amino acids. The CDR3 is CASSYSLRSYNEQFF. The CDR3 coding sequence is TGTGCCAGCAGTTACAGCCTTAGGTCCTACAATGAGCAGTTCTTC.

This sequence joins TRBV18 and TRBJ1-3; no reliable D call. CDR1 and CDR2 from the germline V gene are KGHSH and LQKENI. This CDR3 is 15 amino acids long. The V end was cut by 3 bases, the J end by 2 bases, with 11 bases between. The CDR3 DNA is TGTGCCAGCTCACCGGAGGTCCCCCCTGGAAACACCATATATTTT. Amino acids: CASSPEVPPGNTIYF.

V gene TRBV5-5 combines with J gene TRBJ1-4, with D perhaps TRBD1 (6 bases). The CDR3 covers 17 residues. Germline loops: CDR1 SGHKS, CDR2 YYEKEE (reference sequence). Trimming left V 4 bases short and J 3 bases short, with 19 bases between. The CDR3 is CASSLLTVQGPNEKLFF. CDR3 DNA: TGTGCCAGCAGCCTCTTGACCGTACAGGGTCCTAATGAAAAACTGTTTTTT.

The sample holds a few counts of this clone. Other nucleotide sequences in the sample specify the same CDR3. The chain combines TRBV5-1 with TRBJ1-1, with 8 bases fitting TRBD1. This CDR3 contains 13 residues. CDR1 is SGHRS and CDR2 is YFSETQ in the germline V gene. Trimming at V came to 1 base and at J to 8 bases, leaving 4 bases not matched to a gene. CDR3 loop: CASSLIQGGEAFF. The CDR3 DNA sequence: TGCGCCAGCAGCTTGATACAGGGGGGAGAAGCTTTCTTT.

The gene calls are TRBV5-4 and TRBJ2-1, with 9 bases lining up with TRBD2. With V trimmed by 0 bases and J by 5 bases, 3 bases remained unmatched. This CDR3 is 15 amino acids long. Per germline, CDR1 SGHNT and CDR2 YYREEE (reference sequence). This CDR3 is CASSLDSGSNNEQFF. In nucleotides, the CDR3 is TGTGCCAGCAGCTTGGATAGCGGGAGTAACAATGAGCAGTTCTTC.